This TCR beta chain was captured in a study of OX40 agonist ivuxolimab in advanced cancers. Looking at the study overall: Dose-escalation patients were diagnosed with hepatocellular carcinoma, melanoma, renal cell cancer or head and neck cancer. General study findings and limits: With doses of 0.1 to 3.0 mg/kg, CD4+ and CD8+ blood T cells had undergone clonal expansion by week 6. Fewer expanded clones were found on average in CD4+ than in CD8+ T cells. Certain nonresponders likewise exhibited a low normalized T-cell clonal expansion.

With regard to this clone: Antigen unknown.

Generated by immunoSEQ multiplex PCR, the TCRdb table keeps only in-frame clones and is missing some. The repertoire holds tens of thousands of clones, with roughly 84% as singletons. The CDR3 totals 19 residues. V was trimmed by 10 bases and J by 0 bases, leaving 30 bases between them. Germline CDR1 LNHDA, CDR2 SQIVND (reference sequence). The material was CD4+ or CD8+ T cells sorted from blood, obtained in a trial of the OX40 agonist ivuxolimab. The TCR comes from an adult with an advanced solid tumor such as melanoma, head and neck, liver or kidney cancer. The chain is built from TRBV19 and TRBJ1-2; D remains unclear. The CDR3 region has the DNA TGTGCCACCCAGCCGAACTCCAGATCCCTAGAGGGATCTAACTATGGCTACACCTTC. It encodes CATQPNSRSLEGSNYGYTF.